The rows below give T cell receptor beta chains drawn from one sample of a study of Tregs in tolerant kidney transplant recipients. The method was immunoSEQ multiplex PCR; TCRdb's version includes in-frame clones alone and lacks a portion of them. The data contain more than 90,000 clones, 80% to 95% of them singletons. Sample: CD4+ T cells from blood (PBMCs), taken 12 months after the transplant. These receptor sequences come from a human patient who received a combined kidney and bone marrow transplant. T cells may partly derive from the graft donor. CDR3s include the opening cysteine and the closing phenylalanine or tryptophan. Each record gives: J gene, D gene, V gene, CDR3 protein. D genes are given only for firm matches.

>TRBJ2-7|NA|TRBV11-3
CASSPQGWYEQYF
>TRBJ2-2|TRBD2|TRBV11-3
CASSLVGLAHTGELFF
>TRBJ2-2|TRBD2|TRBV7-2
CASSVQAGANTGELFF
>TRBJ2-5|TRBD2|TRBV7-2
CASSLAWRLAGVRETQYF
>TRBJ2-6|TRBD1|TRBV28
CASSLAGGYSGANVLTF
>TRBJ2-4|NA|TRBV27
CASSLRQSPGAKNIQYF
>TRBJ2-2|NA|TRBV19
CASSIRGGELFF
>TRBJ2-2|NA|TRBV9
CASSYTFVNTGELFF
>TRBJ2-3|NA|TRBV10-3
CAITSGGGVADTQYF
>TRBJ1-6|NA|TRBV6-1
CASSGGGGSYNSPLHF
>TRBJ2-5|NA|TRBV5-4
CASTNRRAGETQYF
>TRBJ2-7|NA|TRBV10-3
CAISEMEAGLGEQYF
>TRBJ2-3|TRBD1|TRBV11-2
CASSLVGTGGSDTQYF
>TRBJ2-5|TRBD1|TRBV27
CASSPQGATKTQYF
>TRBJ2-7|TRBD2|TRBV4-3
CASSQDRGPGTSSYEQYF
>TRBJ2-7|TRBD2|TRBV18
CASSPGLDSYEQYF
>TRBJ2-5|TRBD1|TRBV6-5
CASSRTGQPGEQYF
>TRBJ1-2|NA|TRBV5-4
CASSSGTPLNYGYTF